This paragraph reports one T cell receptor (beta chain). Using immunoSEQ multiplex PCR, the repertoire was profiled, and TCRdb retains in-frame clones only, with some absent. The table includes about 170,000 clones, about 88% detected once. The data stem from a study of blood T cell repertoires in COVID-19. For the study at large: The cDNA or gDNA used as material had been derived from T cells, B-cell-depleted T cells, or PBMCs.

Cohort 3 recovery required two negative PCRs, clearance, or symptom resolution. J lost 6 bases, V lost 0 bases, and 8 bases had no gene match. The germline gives CDR1 MNHNY, CDR2 SVGAGI (reference sequence). This CDR3 contains 16 residues. The source is a woman under 30 who had recovered from COVID-19. The chain carries TRBV6-6 and TRBJ1-2; 9 bases line up with TRBD1. The source material was PBMCs or T cells enriched from blood (not recorded which). The CDR3 DNA reads TGTGCCAGCAGTTACTCGAGAACAGGGGGCGACGATGGCTACACCTTC. Amino acid sequence: CASSYSRTGGDDGYTF.